This entry concerns a single T cell receptor (beta chain). Its antigen is unknown. Per-base quality was not reported, and no clone a single base away is much larger than it. This record belongs to a study of blood T cell repertoires in COVID-19 (dated by TCRdb to 2018 to 2021). Turning to the overall study: Samples covering the acute and convalescent phases of COVID-19 were provided by collaborators in the United States, Italy and Spain. Where HLA class I and class II types were available, the types were taken from metadata supplied by the sample provider, not from assay-based typing. The prospective study material was composed of cDNA or gDNA derived from T cells, B-cell-depleted T cells, or PBMCs. The repertoires were made available in a free public database intended to serve as a resource for research on the immune response to SARS-CoV-2. Subjects who had been exposed to COVID-19, were actively infected with it, or had recovered from it provided the deeply sampled blood TCRbeta repertoires that made up the dataset. The samples were drawn from two sources: the first 160 participants of the ongoing ImmuneRACE study, and 1,254 subjects contributed by 6 global collaborators. Sample metadata almost always included a de-identified subject ID, COVID-19 status, age in years and sex. Beyond this particular receptor, the publication reports: The quantity of clinical and demographic metadata differed by source and by participant and was supplied without curation.

TCRbeta CDR3 regions were amplified from genomic DNA using the immunoSEQ Assay, a bias-controlled multiplex PCR. The paper's data handling went like this. Nucleated cell counts per sample were estimated from amplification of reference gene primers within the assay. To quantify the absolute abundance of each unique TCRbeta CDR3 rearrangement, sequence reads were collapsed and filtered. For each sample, productive Simpson clonality was calculated as the square root of Simpson's diversity index over productive rearrangements. Entries here come from immuneACCESS through TCRdb and include only in-frame sequences with V and J called. Some clones fail to appear in such tables; in the studies checked, an unresolved V gene covers under half of the shortfall, and the cause of the remainder is unknown. V and J calls and clone size are given by that table; D and trimming were obtained from the DNA. This sample comprises around 320,000 clones, roughly 87% of them detected only once. Approximately 2% of the sample belongs to the ten largest clones.

Whole blood was collected in K2EDTA tubes by collaborating institutions according to the institutions' own protocols. For TCRbeta analysis, collaborator samples were shipped as frozen whole blood, as isolated PBMCs, or as DNA extracted from either sample type. The junction carries 5 bases between V and J, which are trimmed by 5 bases and 0 bases respectively. The CDR1 and CDR2 encoded by the germline V gene (reference sequence) are SGHNT and YYREEE. Counted from cysteine to phenylalanine, this CDR3 has 12 amino acids. The read is trimmed to its CDR3 DNA, 36 bases read in frame from base 1. Sample: peripheral blood. The receptor comes from a man aged 18 to 29 with active or convalescent COVID-19. This chain joins TRBV5-4 to TRBJ1-1; TRBD1 is a weak D gene call, 5 bases matching. The CDR3 in this case is CASRDMNTEAFF. DNA sequence: TGTGCCAGCAGGGACATGAACACTGAAGCTTTCTTT.